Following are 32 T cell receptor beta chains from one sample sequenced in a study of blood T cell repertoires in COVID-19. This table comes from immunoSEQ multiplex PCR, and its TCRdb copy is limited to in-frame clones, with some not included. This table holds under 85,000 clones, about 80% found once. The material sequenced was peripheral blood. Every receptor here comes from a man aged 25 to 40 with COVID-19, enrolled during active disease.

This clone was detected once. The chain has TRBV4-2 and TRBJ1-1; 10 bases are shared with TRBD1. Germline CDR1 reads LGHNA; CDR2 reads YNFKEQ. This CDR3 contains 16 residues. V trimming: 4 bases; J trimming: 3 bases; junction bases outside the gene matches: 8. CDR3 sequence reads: CASSPHPTGGDTEAFF. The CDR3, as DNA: TGTGCCAGCAGCCCCCACCCGACAGGGGGCGACACTGAAGCTTTCTTT.

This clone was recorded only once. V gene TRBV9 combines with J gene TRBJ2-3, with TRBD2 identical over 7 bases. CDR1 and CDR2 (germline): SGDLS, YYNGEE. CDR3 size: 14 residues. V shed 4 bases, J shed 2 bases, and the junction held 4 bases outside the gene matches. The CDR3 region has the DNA TGTGCCAGCAGCAACCTAGCGGACACAGATACGCAGTATTTT. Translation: CASSNLADTDTQYF.

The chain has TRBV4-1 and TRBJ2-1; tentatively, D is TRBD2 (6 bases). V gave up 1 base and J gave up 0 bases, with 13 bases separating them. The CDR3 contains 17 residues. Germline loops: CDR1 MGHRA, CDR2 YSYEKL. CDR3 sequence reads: CASSQGRAASSYNEQFF. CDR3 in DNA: TGCGCCAGCAGCCAAGGGAGGGCAGCTAGCTCCTACAATGAGCAGTTCTTC.

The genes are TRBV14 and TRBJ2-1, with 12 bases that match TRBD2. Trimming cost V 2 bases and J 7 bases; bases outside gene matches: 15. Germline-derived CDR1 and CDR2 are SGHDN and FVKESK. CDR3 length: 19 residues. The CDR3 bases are TGTGCCAGCAGCCAACCCCAAGTGGCTAGCGGGAGGGCCAAGAATGAGCAGTTCTTC. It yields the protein CASSQPQVASGRAKNEQFF.

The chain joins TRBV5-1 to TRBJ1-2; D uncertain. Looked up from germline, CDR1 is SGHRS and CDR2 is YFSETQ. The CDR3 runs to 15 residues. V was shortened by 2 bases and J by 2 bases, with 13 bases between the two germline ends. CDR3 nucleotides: TGCGCCAGCAGCTTCGGTACTGGCGGAAACTATGGCTACACCTTC. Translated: CASSFGTGGNYGYTF.

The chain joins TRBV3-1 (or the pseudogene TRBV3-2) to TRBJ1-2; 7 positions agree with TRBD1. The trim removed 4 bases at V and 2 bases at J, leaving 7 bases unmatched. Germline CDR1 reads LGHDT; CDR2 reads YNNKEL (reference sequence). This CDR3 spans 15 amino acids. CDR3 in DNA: TGTGCCAGCAGCCTAGTTCAGGGGGGAAACTATGGCTACACCTTC. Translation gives CASSLVQGGNYGYTF.

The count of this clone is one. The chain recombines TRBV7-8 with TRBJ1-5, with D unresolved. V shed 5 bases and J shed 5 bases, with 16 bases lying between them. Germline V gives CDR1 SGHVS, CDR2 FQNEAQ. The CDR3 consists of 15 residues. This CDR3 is CASSPKREIHQPQHF. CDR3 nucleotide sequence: TGTGCCAGCAGCCCCAAGAGGGAGATCCATCAGCCCCAGCATTTT.

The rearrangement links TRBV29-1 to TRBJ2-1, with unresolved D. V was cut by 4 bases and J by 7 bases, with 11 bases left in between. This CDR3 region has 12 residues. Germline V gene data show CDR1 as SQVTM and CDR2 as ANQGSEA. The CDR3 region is CSVGASVNEQFF. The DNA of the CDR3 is TGCAGCGTTGGGGCCTCGGTAAATGAGCAGTTCTTC.

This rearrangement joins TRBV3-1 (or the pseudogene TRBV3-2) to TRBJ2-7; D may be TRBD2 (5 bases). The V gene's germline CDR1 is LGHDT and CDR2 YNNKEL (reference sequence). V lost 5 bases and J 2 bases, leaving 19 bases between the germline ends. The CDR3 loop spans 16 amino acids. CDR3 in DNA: TGTGCCAGCAGCGCACTCGGATCTAGCTCGGCCTACGAGCAGTACTTC. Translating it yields CASSALGSSSAYEQYF.

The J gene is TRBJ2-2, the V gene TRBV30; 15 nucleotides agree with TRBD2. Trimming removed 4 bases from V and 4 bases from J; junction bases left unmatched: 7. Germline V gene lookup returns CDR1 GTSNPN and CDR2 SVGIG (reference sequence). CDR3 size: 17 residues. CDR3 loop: CAWTRTSGRVGTGELFF. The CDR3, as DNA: TGTGCCTGGACCAGGACTAGCGGGAGGGTCGGCACCGGGGAGCTGTTTTTT.

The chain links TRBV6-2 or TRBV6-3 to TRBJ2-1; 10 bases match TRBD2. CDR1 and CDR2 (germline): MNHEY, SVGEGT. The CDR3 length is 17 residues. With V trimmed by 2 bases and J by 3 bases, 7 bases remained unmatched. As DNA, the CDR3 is TGTGCCAGCAGTTACCAACCTACTAGCGGGAACTACAATGAGCAGTTCTTC. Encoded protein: CASSYQPTSGNYNEQFF.

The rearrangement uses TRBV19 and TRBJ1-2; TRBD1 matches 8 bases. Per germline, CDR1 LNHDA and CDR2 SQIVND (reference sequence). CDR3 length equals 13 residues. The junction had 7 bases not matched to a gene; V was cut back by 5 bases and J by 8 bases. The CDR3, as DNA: TGTGCCAGTAGTGGCTCCAGGGGGCTCGGCTACACCTTC. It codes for CASSGSRGLGYTF.

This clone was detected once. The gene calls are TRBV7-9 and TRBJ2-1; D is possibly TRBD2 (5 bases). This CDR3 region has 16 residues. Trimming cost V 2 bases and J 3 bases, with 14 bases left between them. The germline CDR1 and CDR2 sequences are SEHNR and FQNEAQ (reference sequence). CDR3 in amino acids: CASSLNRGGLYNEQFF. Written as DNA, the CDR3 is TGTGCCAGCAGCTTAAATCGGGGTGGGCTCTACAATGAGCAGTTCTTC.

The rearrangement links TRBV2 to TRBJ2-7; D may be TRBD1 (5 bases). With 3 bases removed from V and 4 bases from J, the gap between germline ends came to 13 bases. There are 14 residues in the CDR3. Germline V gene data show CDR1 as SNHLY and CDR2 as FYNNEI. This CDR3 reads CASSEGRAGYEQYF. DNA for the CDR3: TGTGCCAGCAGTGAGGGGCGTGCAGGTTACGAGCAGTACTTC.

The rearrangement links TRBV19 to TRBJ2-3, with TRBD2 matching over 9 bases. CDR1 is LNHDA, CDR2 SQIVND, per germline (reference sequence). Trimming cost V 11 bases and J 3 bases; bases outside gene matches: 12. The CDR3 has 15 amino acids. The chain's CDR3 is CASQRGLASTDTQYF. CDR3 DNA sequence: TGTGCCTCCCAAAGGGGACTAGCTTCGACAGATACGCAGTATTTT. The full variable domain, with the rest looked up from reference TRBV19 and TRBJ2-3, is DGGITQSPKYLFRKEGQNVTLSCEQNLNHDAMYWYRQDPGQGLRLIYYSQIVNDFQKGDIAEGYSVSREKKESFPLTVTSAQKNPTAFYLCASQRGLASTDTQYFGPGTRLTVL.

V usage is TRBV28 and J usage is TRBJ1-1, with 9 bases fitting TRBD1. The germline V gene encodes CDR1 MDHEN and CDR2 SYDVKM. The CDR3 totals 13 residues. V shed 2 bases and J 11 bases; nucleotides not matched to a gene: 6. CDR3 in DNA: TGTGCCAGCAGTTTAAGCGGTGGACAGGGGGCTTTCTTT. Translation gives CASSLSGGQGAFF.

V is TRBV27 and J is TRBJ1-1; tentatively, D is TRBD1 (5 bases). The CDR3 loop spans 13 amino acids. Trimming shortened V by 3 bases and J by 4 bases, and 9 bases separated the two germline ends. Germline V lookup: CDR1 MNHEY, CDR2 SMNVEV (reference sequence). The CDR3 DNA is TGTGCCAGCAGTTTTCAGGGTACCACTGAAGCTTTCTTT. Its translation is CASSFQGTTEAFF.

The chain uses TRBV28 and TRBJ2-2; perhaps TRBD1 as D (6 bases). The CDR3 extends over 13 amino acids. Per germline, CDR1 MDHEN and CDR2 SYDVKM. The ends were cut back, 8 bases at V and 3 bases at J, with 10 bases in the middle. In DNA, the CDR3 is TGTGCCAGCCAGGGGATTTACACCGGGGAGCTGTTTTTT. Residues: CASQGIYTGELFF. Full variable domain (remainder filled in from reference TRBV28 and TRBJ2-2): DVKVTQSSRYLVKRTGEKVFLECVQDMDHENMFWYRQDPGLGLRLIYFSYDVKMKEKGDIPEGYSVSREKKERFSLILESASTNQTSMYLCASQGIYTGELFFGEGSRLTVL.

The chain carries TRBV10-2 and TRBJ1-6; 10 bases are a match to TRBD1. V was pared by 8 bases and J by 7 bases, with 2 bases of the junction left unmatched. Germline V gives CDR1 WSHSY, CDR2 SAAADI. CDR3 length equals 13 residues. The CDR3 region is CASRDRGNSPLHF. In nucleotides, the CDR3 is TGCGCCAGCCGGGACAGGGGAAATTCACCCCTCCACTTT.

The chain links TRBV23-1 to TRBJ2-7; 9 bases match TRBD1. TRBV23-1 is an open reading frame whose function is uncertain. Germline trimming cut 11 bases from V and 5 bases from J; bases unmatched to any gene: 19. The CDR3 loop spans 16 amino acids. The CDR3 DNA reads TGCGCCTTGGGGGGGGAAACCGGGACAGGGTTCCACGAGCAGTACTTC. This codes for CALGGETGTGFHEQYF.

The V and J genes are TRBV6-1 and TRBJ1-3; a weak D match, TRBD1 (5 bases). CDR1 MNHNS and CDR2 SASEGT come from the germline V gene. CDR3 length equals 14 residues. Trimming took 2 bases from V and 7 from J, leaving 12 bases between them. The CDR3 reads CASSENRGGNTIYF. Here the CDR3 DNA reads TGTGCCAGCAGTGAAAACCGGGGGGGGAACACCATATATTTT.

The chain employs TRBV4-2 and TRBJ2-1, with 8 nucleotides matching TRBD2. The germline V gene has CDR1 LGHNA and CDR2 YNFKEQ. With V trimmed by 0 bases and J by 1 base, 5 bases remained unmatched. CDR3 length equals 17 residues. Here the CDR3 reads CASSQELGGRSYNEQFF. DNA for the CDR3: TGTGCCAGCAGCCAAGAATTAGGCGGGAGGTCCTACAATGAGCAGTTCTTC.

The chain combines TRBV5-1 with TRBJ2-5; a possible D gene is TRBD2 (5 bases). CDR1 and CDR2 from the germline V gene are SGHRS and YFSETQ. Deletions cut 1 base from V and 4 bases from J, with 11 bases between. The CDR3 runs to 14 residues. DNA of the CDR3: TGCGCCAGCAGCTTGCTTAGGGCGGGAGAGACCCAGTACTTC. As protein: CASSLLRAGETQYF.

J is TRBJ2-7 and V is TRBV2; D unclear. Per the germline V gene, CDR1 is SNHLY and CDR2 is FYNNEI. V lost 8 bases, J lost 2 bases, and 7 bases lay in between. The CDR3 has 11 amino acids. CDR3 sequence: CASWAAYEQYF. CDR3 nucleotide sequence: TGTGCCAGCTGGGCAGCCTACGAGCAGTACTTC.

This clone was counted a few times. This CDR3 is CASSIQTTYEQYF. The CDR3 region has the DNA TGTGCCAGCAGCATACAGACTACCTACGAGCAGTACTTC. The V and J genes are TRBV6-6 and TRBJ2-7; TRBD2 is a possible D gene (5 bases). This CDR3 is built from 13 residues. Germline V gene lookup returns CDR1 MNHNY and CDR2 SVGAGI (reference sequence). V dropped 6 bases and J dropped 2 bases, with 11 bases sitting between them.

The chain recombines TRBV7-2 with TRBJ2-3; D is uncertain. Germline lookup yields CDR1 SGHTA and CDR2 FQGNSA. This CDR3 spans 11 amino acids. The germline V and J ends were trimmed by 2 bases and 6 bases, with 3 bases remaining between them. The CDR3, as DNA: TGTGCCAGCAGCTTATCGGATACGCAGTATTTT. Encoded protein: CASSLSDTQYF.

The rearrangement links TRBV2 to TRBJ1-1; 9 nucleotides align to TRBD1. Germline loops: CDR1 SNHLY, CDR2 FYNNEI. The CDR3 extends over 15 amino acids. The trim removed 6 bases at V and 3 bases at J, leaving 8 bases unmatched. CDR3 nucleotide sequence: TGTGCCAGCAGCGCGGACAGGGGCGGTTACACTGAAGCTTTCTTT. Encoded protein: CASSADRGGYTEAFF.

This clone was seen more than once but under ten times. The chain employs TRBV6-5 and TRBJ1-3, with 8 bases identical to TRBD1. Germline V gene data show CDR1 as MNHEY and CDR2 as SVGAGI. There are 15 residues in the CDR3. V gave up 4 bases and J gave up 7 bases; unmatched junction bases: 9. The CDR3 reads CASSSAGGDGNTIYF. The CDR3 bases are TGTGCCAGCAGTTCCGCAGGGGGCGACGGGAACACCATATATTTT.

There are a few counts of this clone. The CDR3 nucleotides are TGTGCCAGCAGTCTCCCACTGGTAGCGGGGTACACCGGGGAGCTGTTTTTT. It specifies CASSLPLVAGYTGELFF. The chain recombines TRBV28 with TRBJ2-2; TRBD2 aligns across 8 bases. Trimming took 5 bases from V and 3 from J; bases not matched to a gene: 11. The CDR3 extends over 17 amino acids. Germline-derived CDR1 and CDR2 are MDHEN and SYDVKM.

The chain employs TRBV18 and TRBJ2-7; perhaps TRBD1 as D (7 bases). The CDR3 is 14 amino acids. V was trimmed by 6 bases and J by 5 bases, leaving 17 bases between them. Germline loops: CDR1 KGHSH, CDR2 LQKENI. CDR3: CASSQTGGGDEQYF. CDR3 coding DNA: TGTGCCAGCTCTCAAACCGGAGGGGGCGACGAGCAGTACTTC.

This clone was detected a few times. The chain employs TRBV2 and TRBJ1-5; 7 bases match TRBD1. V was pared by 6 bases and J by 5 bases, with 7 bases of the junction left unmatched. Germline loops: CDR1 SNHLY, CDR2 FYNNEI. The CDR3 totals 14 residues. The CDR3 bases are TGTGCCAGCAGCCCCGACAGGGCTCATCAGCCCCAGCATTTT. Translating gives CASSPDRAHQPQHF.

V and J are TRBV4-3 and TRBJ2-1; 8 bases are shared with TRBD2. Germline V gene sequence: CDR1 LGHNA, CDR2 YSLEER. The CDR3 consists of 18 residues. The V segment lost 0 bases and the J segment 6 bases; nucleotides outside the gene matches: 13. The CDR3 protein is CASSQDPVGTSGANEQFF. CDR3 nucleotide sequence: TGCGCCAGCAGCCAAGACCCAGTAGGAACTAGCGGCGCCAATGAGCAGTTCTTC.